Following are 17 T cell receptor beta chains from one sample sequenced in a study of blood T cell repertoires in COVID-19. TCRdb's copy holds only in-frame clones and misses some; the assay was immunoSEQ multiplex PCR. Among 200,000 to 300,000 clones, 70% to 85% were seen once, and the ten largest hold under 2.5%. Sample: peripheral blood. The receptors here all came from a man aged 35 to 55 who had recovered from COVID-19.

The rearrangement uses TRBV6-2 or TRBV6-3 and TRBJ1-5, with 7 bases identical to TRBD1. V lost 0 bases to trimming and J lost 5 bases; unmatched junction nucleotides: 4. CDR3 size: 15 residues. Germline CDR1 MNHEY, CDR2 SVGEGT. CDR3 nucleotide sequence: TGTGCCAGCAGTTACTCCAGGGGGGACTATCAGCCCCAGCATTTT. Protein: CASSYSRGDYQPQHF.

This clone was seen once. The DNA for the CDR3 is TGTGCCAGCTCACCGGGACAGGGGCCTGAAGCTTTCTTT. Translated: CASSPGQGPEAFF. This chain joins TRBV18 and TRBJ1-1; 10 bases map to TRBD1. Trimming at V came to 3 bases and at J to 6 bases, leaving 1 base not matched to a gene. This CDR3 contains 13 residues. Per germline, CDR1 KGHSH and CDR2 LQKENI.

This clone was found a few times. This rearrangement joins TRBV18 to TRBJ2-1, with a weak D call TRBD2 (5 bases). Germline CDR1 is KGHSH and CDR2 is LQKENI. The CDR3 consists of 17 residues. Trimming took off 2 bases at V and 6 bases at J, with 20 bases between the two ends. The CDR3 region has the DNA TGTGCCAGCTCACCAGTTCACCCTAGCTCGTTGGGCAATGAGCAGTTCTTC. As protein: CASSPVHPSSLGNEQFF.

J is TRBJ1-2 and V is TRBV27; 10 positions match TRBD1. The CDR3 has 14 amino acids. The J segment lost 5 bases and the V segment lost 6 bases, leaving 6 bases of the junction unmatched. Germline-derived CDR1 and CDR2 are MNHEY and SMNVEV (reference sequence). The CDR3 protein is CASRPEGQGYGYTF. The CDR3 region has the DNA TGTGCCAGCAGACCTGAGGGACAGGGGTATGGCTACACCTTC.

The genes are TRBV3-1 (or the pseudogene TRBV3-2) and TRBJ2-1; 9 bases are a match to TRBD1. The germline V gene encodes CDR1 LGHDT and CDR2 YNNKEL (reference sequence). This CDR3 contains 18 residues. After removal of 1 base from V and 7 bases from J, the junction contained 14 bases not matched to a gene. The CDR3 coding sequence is TGTGCCAGCAGCCAAGGTTATACAGGGGGCGAATACGCAAATGAGCAGTTCTTC. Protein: CASSQGYTGGEYANEQFF.

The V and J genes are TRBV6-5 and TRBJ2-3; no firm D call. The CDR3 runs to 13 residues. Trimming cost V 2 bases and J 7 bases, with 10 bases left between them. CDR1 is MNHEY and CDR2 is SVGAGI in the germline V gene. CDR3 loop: CASSYDMKHTQYF. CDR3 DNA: TGTGCCAGCAGTTACGACATGAAGCATACGCAGTATTTT.

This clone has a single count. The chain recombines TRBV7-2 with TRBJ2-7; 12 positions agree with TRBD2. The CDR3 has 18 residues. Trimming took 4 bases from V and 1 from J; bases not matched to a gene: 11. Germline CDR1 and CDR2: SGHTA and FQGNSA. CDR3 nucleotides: TGTGCCAGCAGCTCCCGGGGAGCTAGCGGGGGGGCTTCCTACGAGCAGTACTTC. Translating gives CASSSRGASGGASYEQYF.

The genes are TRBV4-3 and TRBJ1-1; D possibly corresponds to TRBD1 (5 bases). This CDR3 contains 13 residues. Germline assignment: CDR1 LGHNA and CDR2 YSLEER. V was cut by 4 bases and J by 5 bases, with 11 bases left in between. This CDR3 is CASSPSGLTEAFF. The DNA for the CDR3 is TGCGCCAGCAGCCCCTCAGGGCTGACTGAAGCTTTCTTT.

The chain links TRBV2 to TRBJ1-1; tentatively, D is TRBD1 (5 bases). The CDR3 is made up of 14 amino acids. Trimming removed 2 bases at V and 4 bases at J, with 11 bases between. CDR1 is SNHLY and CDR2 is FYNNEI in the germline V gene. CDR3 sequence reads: CASSESRGLTEAFF. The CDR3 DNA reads TGTGCCAGCAGTGAATCGAGGGGACTCACTGAAGCTTTCTTT.

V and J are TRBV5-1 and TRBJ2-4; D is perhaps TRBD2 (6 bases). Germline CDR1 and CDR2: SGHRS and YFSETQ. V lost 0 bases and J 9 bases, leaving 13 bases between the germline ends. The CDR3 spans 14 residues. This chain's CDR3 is CASSLAGDLAIQYF. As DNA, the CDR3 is TGCGCCAGCAGCTTGGCTGGGGACTTGGCCATTCAGTACTTC.

The CDR3 nucleotides are TGCGCCAGCAGCTTTAGCGGGAGGGCTTCGGGGACCTACGAGCAGTACTTC. Its protein is CASSFSGRASGTYEQYF. V is TRBV5-1 and J is TRBJ2-7; 11 bases fit TRBD2. Germline V gene lookup returns CDR1 SGHRS and CDR2 YFSETQ. The junction had 9 bases not matched to a gene; V was cut back by 2 bases and J by 2 bases. The CDR3 has 17 amino acids.

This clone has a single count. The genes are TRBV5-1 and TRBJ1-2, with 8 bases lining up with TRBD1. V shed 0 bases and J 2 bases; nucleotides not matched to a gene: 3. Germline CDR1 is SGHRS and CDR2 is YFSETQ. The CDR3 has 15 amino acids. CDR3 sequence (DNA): TGCGCCAGCAGCTTGGGAGGGACAGGAAACTATGGCTACACCTTC. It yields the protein CASSLGGTGNYGYTF.

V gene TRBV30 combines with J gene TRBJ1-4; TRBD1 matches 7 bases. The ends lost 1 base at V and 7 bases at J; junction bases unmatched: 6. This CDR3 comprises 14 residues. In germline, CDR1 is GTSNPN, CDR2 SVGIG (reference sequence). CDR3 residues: CAWSATGAGEKLFF. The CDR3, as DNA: TGTGCCTGGAGTGCCACAGGGGCAGGTGAAAAACTGTTTTTT.

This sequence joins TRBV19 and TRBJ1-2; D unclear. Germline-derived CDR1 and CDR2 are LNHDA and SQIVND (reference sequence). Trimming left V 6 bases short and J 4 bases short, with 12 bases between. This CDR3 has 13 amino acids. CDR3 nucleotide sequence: TGTGCCAGTAGGGGGATGGGGAGCTATGGCTACACCTTC. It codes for CASRGMGSYGYTF.

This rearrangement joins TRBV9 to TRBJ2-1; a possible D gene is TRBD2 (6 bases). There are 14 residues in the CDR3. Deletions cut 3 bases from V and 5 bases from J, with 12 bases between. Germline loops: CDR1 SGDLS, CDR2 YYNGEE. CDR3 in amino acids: CASSAFWGDNEQFF. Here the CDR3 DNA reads TGTGCCAGCAGCGCGTTCTGGGGGGACAATGAGCAGTTCTTC.

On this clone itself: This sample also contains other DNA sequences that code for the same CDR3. CDR3 region: CASSQRGGTGELFF. The DNA of the CDR3 is TGTGCCAGCAGCCAGCGGGGGGGGACCGGGGAGCTGTTTTTT. The V gene is TRBV3-1 (or the pseudogene TRBV3-2), the J gene TRBJ2-2; 9 nucleotides match TRBD2. The CDR3 contains 14 residues. CDR1 is LGHDT and CDR2 is YNNKEL in the germline V gene (reference sequence). V dropped 3 bases and J dropped 5; count of bases not matched to a gene: 1.

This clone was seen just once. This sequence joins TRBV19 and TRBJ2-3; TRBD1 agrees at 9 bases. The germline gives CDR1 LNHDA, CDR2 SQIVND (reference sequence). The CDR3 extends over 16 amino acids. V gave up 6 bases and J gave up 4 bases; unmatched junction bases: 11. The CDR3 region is CASRRPGQGDSDTQYF. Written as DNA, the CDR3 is TGTGCCAGTAGGCGGCCGGGACAGGGAGATTCAGATACGCAGTATTTT.